This T cell receptor beta chain was identified during a study of CD8 T cells in Susac syndrome. The germline gives CDR1 MNHEY, CDR2 SMNVEV (reference sequence). The CDR3 extends over 14 amino acids. V was clipped by 0 bases and J by 7 bases, with 9 bases between them. RNA totalling roughly 0.45 to 1 ug underwent reverse transcription with random hexamers. TCRdb independently ran MiXCR on the immunoSEQ multiplex PCR reads; one entry per CDR3 protein. The sample lists about 300,000 distinct CDR3 sequences; over 75% were seen once. Specimen: CD8+ T cells from PBMCs. The clonotype comes from a human donor with multiple sclerosis. This sequence joins TRBV27 and TRBJ2-2; no clear D. The CDR3, as DNA: TGTGCCAGCAGTTTATCGCCATATGGCGGGGAGCTGTTTTTT. Translation gives CASSLSPYGGELFF.